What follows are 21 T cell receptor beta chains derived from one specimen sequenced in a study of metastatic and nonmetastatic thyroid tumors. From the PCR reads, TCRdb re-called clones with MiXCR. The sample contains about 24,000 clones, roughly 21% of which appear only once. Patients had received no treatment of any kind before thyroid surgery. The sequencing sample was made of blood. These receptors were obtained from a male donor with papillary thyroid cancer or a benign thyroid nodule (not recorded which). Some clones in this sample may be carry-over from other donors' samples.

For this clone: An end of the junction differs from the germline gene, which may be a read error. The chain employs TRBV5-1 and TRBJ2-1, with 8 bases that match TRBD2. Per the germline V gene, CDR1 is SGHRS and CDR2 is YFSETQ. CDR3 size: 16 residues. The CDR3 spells CASSPSGLGLGNDQFF. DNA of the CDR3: TGCGCCAGCAGCCCATCGGGACTAGGTTTGGGTAATGATCAGTTCTTC.

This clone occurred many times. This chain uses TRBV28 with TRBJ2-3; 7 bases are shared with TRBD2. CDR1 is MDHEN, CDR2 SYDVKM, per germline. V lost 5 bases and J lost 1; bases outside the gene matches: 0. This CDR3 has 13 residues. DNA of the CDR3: TGTGCCAGCAGTGGGGGGGGCACAGATACGCAGTATTTT. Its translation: CASSGGGTDTQYF.

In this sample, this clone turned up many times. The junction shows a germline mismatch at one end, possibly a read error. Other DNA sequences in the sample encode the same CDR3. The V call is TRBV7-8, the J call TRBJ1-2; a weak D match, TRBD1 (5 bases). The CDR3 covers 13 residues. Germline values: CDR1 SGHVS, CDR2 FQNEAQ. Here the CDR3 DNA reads TGTGCCAGTAGCTTCGCAGGGCGAGAGGGCTACACCTTC. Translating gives CASSFAGREGYTF.

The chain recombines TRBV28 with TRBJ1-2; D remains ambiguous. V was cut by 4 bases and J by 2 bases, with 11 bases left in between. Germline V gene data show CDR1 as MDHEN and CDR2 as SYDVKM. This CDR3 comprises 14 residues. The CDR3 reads CASSSSGLNYGYTF. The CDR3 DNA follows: TGTGCCAGCAGTTCCAGTGGACTCAACTATGGCTACACCTTC.

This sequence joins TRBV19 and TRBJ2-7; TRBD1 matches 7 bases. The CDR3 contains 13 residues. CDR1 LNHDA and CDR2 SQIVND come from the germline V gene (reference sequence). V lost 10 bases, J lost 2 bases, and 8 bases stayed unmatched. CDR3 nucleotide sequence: TGTGCCACTGGATCGGGACAGACCTACGAGCAGTACTTC. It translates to CATGSGQTYEQYF.

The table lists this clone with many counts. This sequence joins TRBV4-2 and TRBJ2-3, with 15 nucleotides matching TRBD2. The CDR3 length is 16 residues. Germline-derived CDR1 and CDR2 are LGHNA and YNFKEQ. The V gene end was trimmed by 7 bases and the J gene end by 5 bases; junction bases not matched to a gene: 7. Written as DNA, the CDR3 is TGTGCCAGCACCCTCCCGGGACTAGCGGGAGGAGATACGCAGTATTTT. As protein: CASTLPGLAGGDTQYF.

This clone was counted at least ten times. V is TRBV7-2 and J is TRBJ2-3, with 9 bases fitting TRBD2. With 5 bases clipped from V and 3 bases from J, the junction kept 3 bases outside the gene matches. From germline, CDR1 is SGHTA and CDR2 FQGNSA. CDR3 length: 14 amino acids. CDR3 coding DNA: TGTGCCAGCAGCGCGGGAGGGCAGACAGATACGCAGTATTTT. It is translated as CASSAGGQTDTQYF.

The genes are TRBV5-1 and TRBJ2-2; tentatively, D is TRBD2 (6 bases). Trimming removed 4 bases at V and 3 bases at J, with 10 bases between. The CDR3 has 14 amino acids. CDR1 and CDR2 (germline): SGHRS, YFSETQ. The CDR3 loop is CASSPPSDTGELFF. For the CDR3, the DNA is TGCGCCAGCAGCCCTCCTAGCGACACCGGGGAGCTGTTTTTT.

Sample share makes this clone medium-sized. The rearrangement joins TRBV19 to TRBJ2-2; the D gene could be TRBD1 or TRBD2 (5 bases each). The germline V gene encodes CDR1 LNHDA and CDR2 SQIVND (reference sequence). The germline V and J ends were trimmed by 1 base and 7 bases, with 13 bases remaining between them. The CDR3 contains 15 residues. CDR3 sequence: CASSIGMWGIGELFF. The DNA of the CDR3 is TGTGCCAGTAGTATAGGGATGTGGGGGATCGGGGAGCTGTTTTTT.

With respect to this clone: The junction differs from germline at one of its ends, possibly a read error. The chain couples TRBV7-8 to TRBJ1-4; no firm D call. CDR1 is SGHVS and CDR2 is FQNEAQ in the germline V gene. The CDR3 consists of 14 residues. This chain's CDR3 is CASSPGCGNEKLFF. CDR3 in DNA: TGTGCCAGCAGCCCCGGCTGTGGTAATGAAAAACTTTTTTTT.

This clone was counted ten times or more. The CDR3 here is CASSRRPAGEQYF. CDR3 nucleotide sequence: TGTGCCAGCAGTCGACGACCTGCTGGCGAGCAGTACTTC. The gene calls are TRBV2 and TRBJ2-7, with D unresolved. Trimming shortened V by 5 bases and J by 6 bases, and 14 bases separated the two germline ends. From germline, CDR1 is SNHLY and CDR2 FYNNEI. This CDR3 comprises 13 residues.

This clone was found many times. As DNA, the CDR3 is TGTGCCAGCAGCTTCCGGGACAGGGGCTTTAACTATGGCTACACCTTC. Its protein is CASSFRDRGFNYGYTF. The V call is TRBV5-4, the J call TRBJ1-2, with 10 nucleotides matching TRBD1. The V segment lost 2 bases and the J segment 1 base; nucleotides outside the gene matches: 5. CDR3 size: 16 residues. Germline CDR1 SGHNT, CDR2 YYREEE (reference sequence).

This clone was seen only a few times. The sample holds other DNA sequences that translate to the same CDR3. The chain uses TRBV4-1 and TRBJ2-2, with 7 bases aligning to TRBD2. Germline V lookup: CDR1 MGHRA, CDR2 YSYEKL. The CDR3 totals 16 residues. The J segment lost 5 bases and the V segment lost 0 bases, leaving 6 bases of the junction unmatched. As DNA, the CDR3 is TGCGCCAGCAGCCAAGATCCCCAGCGGGAAACCGGGGAGCTGTTTTTT. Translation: CASSQDPQRETGELFF.

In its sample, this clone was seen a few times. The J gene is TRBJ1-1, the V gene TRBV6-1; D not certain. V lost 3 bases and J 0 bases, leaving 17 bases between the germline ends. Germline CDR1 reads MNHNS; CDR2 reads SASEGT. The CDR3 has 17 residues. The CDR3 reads CASSDRVSGVLNTEAFF. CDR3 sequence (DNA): TGTGCCAGCAGTGACCGTGTTTCGGGAGTCCTGAACACTGAAGCTTTCTTT.

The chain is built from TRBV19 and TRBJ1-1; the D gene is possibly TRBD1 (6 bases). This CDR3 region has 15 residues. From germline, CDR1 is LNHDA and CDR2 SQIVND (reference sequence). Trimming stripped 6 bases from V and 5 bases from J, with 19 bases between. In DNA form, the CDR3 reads TGTGCCAGTAGGTGGGGGCAGGGGCGTTTTACTGAAGCTTTCTTT. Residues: CASRWGQGRFTEAFF. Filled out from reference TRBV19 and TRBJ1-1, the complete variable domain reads DGGITQSPKYLFRKEGQNVTLSCEQNLNHDAMYWYRQDPGQGLRLIYYSQIVNDFQKGDIAEGYSVSREKKESFPLTVTSAQKNPTAFYLCASRWGQGRFTEAFFGQGTRLTVV.

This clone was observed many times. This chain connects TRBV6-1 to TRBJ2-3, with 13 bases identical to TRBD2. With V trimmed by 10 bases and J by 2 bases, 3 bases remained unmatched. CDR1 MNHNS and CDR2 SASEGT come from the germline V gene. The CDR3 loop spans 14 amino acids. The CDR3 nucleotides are TGTGCCACGACTAGCGGGGGGTCCACAGATACGCAGTATTTT. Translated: CATTSGGSTDTQYF.

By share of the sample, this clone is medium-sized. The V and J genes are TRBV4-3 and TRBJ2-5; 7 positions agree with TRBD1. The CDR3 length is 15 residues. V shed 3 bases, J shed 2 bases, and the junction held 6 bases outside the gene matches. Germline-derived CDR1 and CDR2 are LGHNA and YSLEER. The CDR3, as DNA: TGCGCCAGCAGCCATTCCAAGACAGGGCAAGAGACCCAGTACTTC. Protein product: CASSHSKTGQETQYF.

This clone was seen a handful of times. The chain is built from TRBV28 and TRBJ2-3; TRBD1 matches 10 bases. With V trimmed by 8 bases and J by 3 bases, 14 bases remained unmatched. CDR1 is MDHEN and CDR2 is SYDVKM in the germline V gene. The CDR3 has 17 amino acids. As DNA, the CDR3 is TGTGCCAGCTCATTCTCCGGGACAGGGGTTGTGACAGATACGCAGTATTTT. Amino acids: CASSFSGTGVVTDTQYF.

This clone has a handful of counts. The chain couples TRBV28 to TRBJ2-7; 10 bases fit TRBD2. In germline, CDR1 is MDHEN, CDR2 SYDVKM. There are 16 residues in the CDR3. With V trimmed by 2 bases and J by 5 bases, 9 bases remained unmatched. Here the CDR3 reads CASSLVGSGRSHEQYF. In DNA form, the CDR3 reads TGTGCCAGCAGTTTAGTGGGTAGCGGGAGGTCCCACGAGCAGTACTTC. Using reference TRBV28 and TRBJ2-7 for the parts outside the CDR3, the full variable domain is DVKVTQSSRYLVKRTGEKVFLECVQDMDHENMFWYRQDPGLGLRLIYFSYDVKMKEKGDIPEGYSVSREKKERFSLILESASTNQTSMYLCASSLVGSGRSHEQYFGPGTRLTVT.

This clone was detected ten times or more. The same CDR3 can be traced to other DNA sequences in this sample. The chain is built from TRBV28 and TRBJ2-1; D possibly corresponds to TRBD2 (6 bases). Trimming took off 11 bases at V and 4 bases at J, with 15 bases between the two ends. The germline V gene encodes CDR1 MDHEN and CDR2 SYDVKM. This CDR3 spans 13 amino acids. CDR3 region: CAAGSVSYNEQFF. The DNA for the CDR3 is TGTGCCGCGGGGTCTGTGTCTTACAATGAGCAGTTCTTC.

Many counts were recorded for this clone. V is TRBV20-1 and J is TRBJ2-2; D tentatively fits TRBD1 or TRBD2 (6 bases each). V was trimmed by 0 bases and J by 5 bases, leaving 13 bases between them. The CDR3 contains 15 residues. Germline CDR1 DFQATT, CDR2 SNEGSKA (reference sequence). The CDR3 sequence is CSARDEGGPTGELFF. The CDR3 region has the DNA TGCAGTGCTAGAGATGAGGGGGGCCCGACCGGGGAGCTGTTTTTT.